The 8 T cell receptor beta chains below all came from one sample that was sequenced in a study of beta chain features in type 1 diabetes. These TCRs are of unknown antigen specificity. The entirety of the isolated RNA underwent reverse transcription, so expressed TCRB transcripts were sequenced. The assay was immunoSEQ multiplex PCR, and TCRdb's table has in-frame clones only and misses some. Of fewer than 300,000 clones in the sample, roughly 11% are singletons; the top ten hold approximately 0.017%. Notes on the study in general: Patients with Type 1 diabetes showed moderately but significantly shorter TCRB CDR3s in all four CD4+ subsets.

The source material was naive CD4+ T cells from blood. Receptor source: a man younger than 45 with type 1 diabetes.

The rearrangement links TRBV27 to TRBJ1-2; D gene ambiguous. The CDR3 is 16 residues long. Trimming removed 1 base from V and 4 bases from J, with 16 bases in between. The germline V gene encodes CDR1 MNHEY and CDR2 SMNVEV (reference sequence). The CDR3 loop reads CASSLYGWGSGYGYTF. In nucleotides, the CDR3 is TGTGCCAGCAGTTTATATGGTTGGGGAAGCGGCTATGGCTACACCTTC.

J is TRBJ2-7 and V is TRBV18; D unresolved. The V end was cut by 6 bases, the J end by 0 bases, with 9 bases between. The V gene's germline CDR1 is KGHSH and CDR2 LQKENI. CDR3 length: 13 residues. Written as DNA, the CDR3 is TGTGCCAGCTCGAACAGAGACTCCTACGAGCAGTACTTC. It translates to CASSNRDSYEQYF.

This chain joins TRBV6-5 and TRBJ1-1; unclear D gene. This CDR3 comprises 11 residues. Trimming took 9 bases from V and 6 from J, leaving 11 bases between them. Germline CDR1 MNHEY, CDR2 SVGAGI. CDR3 residues: CASGAYAEAFF. CDR3 nucleotides: TGTGCCAGTGGAGCGTACGCTGAAGCTTTCTTT.

This clone was seen a handful of times. This chain uses TRBV29-1 with TRBJ2-5, with 8 bases lining up with TRBD2. CDR3 length: 13 residues. CDR1 SQVTM and CDR2 ANQGSEA come from the germline V gene. The junction had 7 bases not matched to a gene; V was cut back by 6 bases and J by 4 bases. Written as DNA, the CDR3 is TGCAGCGTCACGAGACGGGAGGGAGAGACCCAGTACTTC. It codes for CSVTRREGETQYF.

This clone was counted only a few times. This sequence joins TRBV5-4 and TRBJ2-5, with unresolved D. The CDR3 consists of 15 residues. Per germline, CDR1 SGHNT and CDR2 YYREEE (reference sequence). Trimming removed 0 bases from V and 0 bases from J, with 9 bases in between. The CDR3, as DNA: TGTGCCAGCAGCTTGGGCGGCCGACACCAAGAGACCCAGTACTTC. This translates into CASSLGGRHQETQYF. Complete variable domain (other parts from reference TRBV5-4 and TRBJ2-5): ETGVTQSPTHLIKTRGQQVTLRCSSQSGHNTVSWYQQALGQGPQFIFQYYREEENGRGNFPPRFSGLQFPNYSSELNVNALELDDSALYLCASSLGGRHQETQYFGPGTRLLVL.

This clone came up a few times. The V call is TRBV7-2, the J call TRBJ2-5; 8 nucleotides line up with TRBD2. The germline V gene has CDR1 SGHTA and CDR2 FQGNSA. The CDR3 is 17 amino acids. V shed 7 bases, J shed 5 bases, and the junction held 18 bases outside the gene matches. In DNA form, the CDR3 reads TGTGCCAGCACCCCTAGGGGGACTAGGGGTTCACTGGAGACCCAGTACTTC. This translates into CASTPRGTRGSLETQYF. Filled out from reference TRBV7-2 and TRBJ2-5, the complete variable domain reads GAGVSQSPSNKVTEKGKDVELRCDPISGHTALYWYRQSLGQGLEFLIYFQGNSAPDKSGLPSDRFSAERTGGSVSTLTIQRTQQEDSAVYLCASTPRGTRGSLETQYFGPGTRLLVL.

The V call is TRBV9, the J call TRBJ1-2, with a weak D call TRBD1 (5 bases). The CDR3 loop spans 14 amino acids. Deletions cut 4 bases from V and 3 bases from J, with 13 bases between. Germline-derived CDR1 and CDR2 are SGDLS and YYNGEE. CDR3 nucleotide sequence: TGTGCCAGCAGCCCCCTGGGGGGGGACTATGGCTACACCTTC. Its protein is CASSPLGGDYGYTF.

The chain has TRBV5-4 and TRBJ2-2; D not resolved. Per the germline V gene, CDR1 is SGHNT and CDR2 is YYREEE (reference sequence). V lost 3 bases and J 2 bases, leaving 8 bases between the germline ends. This CDR3 spans 14 amino acids. The CDR3 sequence is CASSSPVNTGELFF. Here the CDR3 DNA reads TGTGCCAGCAGCTCCCCCGTTAACACCGGGGAGCTGTTTTTT.